This T cell receptor (beta chain) was captured by sequencing in a study of T cell responses to AZD1222 COVID-19 vaccine (dated by TCRdb to 2020 to 2022). General notes on the study: TCR sequencing covered 230 or so trial participants: 200 to 220 given two doses of AZD1222 and 26 given two doses of MenACWY control vaccine. Trial participants were enrolled into age subgroups of 18-55, 56-69 and 70-plus years, which contained around 150, 29 and 61 TCR-sequenced participants, respectively. The full study reports these points: Conclusions about previously exposed vaccinees were limited because only a handful of AZD1222 recipients were SARS-CoV-2 seropositive at baseline. Because no day 14 peak-response samples were available, the repertoires could be characterized only after the peak T cell response. Nearly half of unique spike-specific TCRs reportedly recognized epitopes outside regions mutated in the B.1.351 and B.1.1.7 variants. Vaccine-associated CD4 TCRs spanned the whole spike protein, with dominant responses in regions 160-218 and 743-854. Most participants were white British and females outnumbered males, and the authors suggested that clonal diversity may have been underestimated. A significant rise in spike-specific TCR breadth and depth was observed after two AZD1222 doses relative to day 0 and relative to MenACWY recipients. In the small 56-69-year group, the increase in depth fell short of significance, most likely because of low power.

The CDR3 regions of human TCRbeta chains were analyzed by immunosequencing. As for the authors' bioinformatics: Repertoire TCRs were matched against a reference library of SARS-CoV-2-specific TCRs generated with the MIRA antigen-specificity platform. Breadth was defined as the fraction of unique TCRs that were SARS-CoV-2-associated, and depth was defined as the fraction of total T cells that were SARS-CoV-2-associated. Using the MIRA data, each spike-specific TCR was assigned both to the spike region to which the TCR was reactive and to a CD4 or CD8 class. Log10-transformed breadth and depth values were compared by one-way ANOVA with Sidak's multiple comparisons tests. This immuneACCESS table, as held by TCRdb, lists in-frame sequences with V and J called but not all clones. Of the missing ones, under half trace to an unresolved V gene in checked studies; the others have no known cause. For V, J and clone size, that table is used; D and trimming come from the DNA. This sample holds approximately 130,000 clones; approximately 85% were observed only once. Around 5.3% of the sample goes to the ten largest clones.

Taken with the paper, the label for time point translates to: about 28 days (+/-7) after the second vaccine dose. AZD1222 recipients given second doses at about 4 weeks or at about 12 weeks were pooled, since spike-specific TCR depth and breadth were not found to differ between the two schedules. Vaccinee samples were obtained from the UK trials COV001 and COV002, which included a single-blind randomized controlled phase 2/3 trial of AZD1222 (ChAdOx1 nCoV-19) in healthy adults. For TCRbeta chain sequencing, PBMC samples were collected from trial participants at day 0 and at day 28 after the second dose. CDR1 SEHNR and CDR2 FQNEAQ were looked up in the germline V gene (reference sequence). The CDR3 spans 14 residues, from the cysteine through the phenylalanine. The only DNA kept is the CDR3, 42 bases in frame from the first base. V is pruned by 5 bases and J by 4 bases, leaving 5 bases of the junction without a gene match.

On this clone: Its antigen is not yet known. No quality values exist for individual bases; no much larger clone is one base distant.

Sequencing was performed on peripheral blood, taken 28 days after the second AZD1222 dose. This sequence originates from an adult who received the AZD1222 COVID-19 vaccine. The chain is assembled from TRBV7-9 and TRBJ2-1; the junction holds 7 bases that match TRBD1. The nucleotides read TGTGCCAGCAGCGCTACGGGACAGTACAATGAGCAGTTCTTC. This sequence encodes CASSATGQYNEQFF.